This T cell receptor beta chain was recovered during a study of regulatory T cells in long-lasting Graves disease. Time point meaning: newly diagnosed GD, antithyroid drugs for less than 3 months. The TCR library was prepared using RNA isolated from PBMCs. Points on this clonotype: A much larger clone sits a single nucleotide away, making a read error possible.

Sequencing libraries for TCR beta were prepared with iRepertoire HTBI primers and Arm-PCR of CDR3 regions. Via MiXCR, TCRdb re-called the multiplex PCR reads, giving one row per CDR3 protein. The repertoire holds 380,000 or so distinct CDR3 sequences, around 16% seen once, with 20% in the top ten. Germline CDR1 SGHRS, CDR2 YFSETQ. The CDR3 loop spans 16 amino acids. This sample was shared with a second study, whose subject was T cells in Graves' hyperthyroidism and ophthalmopathy. That paper adds: Ophthalmopathy got predicted by the model a median approximately 6.4 months before its onset.

The clonotype was recovered from a young woman with Graves disease. The sample in question was peripheral blood mononuclear cells (PBMCs), obtained at new diagnosis, from a patient treated with antithyroid drugs. The V call is TRBV5-1, the J call TRBJ2-1; 10 bases are a match to TRBD2. Written as DNA, the CDR3 is TGCGCCAGCAGCTCCGCTAGCGGGGGTATCTACAATGAGCAGTCCTTC. Amino acids: CASSSASGGIYNEQSF.